Below are 25 T cell receptor beta chains sequenced from a single sample in a study of CD8 T cells in Susac syndrome. The RNA, about 0.5 to 1 ug, was put through reverse transcription using random hexamers. A single record per CDR3 protein comes from TCRdb applying MiXCR to the immunoSEQ multiplex PCR reads. In the table there are over 100,000 distinct CDR3 sequences, over 90% of which are singletons. Material for sequencing was CD4+ T cells from PBMCs. Every receptor here comes from a human donor with Susac syndrome.

The chain links TRBV19 to TRBJ1-1; D not resolved. CDR1 and CDR2 from the germline V gene are LNHDA and SQIVND (reference sequence). V was pared by 1 base and J by 4 bases, with 10 bases between. The CDR3 spans 14 residues. The CDR3 DNA reads TGTGCCAGTAGTATAGTAGGGTCGGGCACTGAAGCTTTCTTT. Its translation is CASSIVGSGTEAFF.

V is TRBV3-1 and J is TRBJ2-7, with D possibly called TRBD1 or TRBD2 (5 bases each). With 1 base removed from V and 2 bases from J, the gap between germline ends came to 9 bases. The CDR3 is 14 residues long. From germline, CDR1 is LGHDT and CDR2 YNNKEL (reference sequence). The CDR3 reads CASSQVWGPYEQYF. As DNA, the CDR3 is TGTGCCAGCAGCCAAGTTTGGGGACCCTACGAGCAGTACTTC.

The chain recombines TRBV15 with TRBJ2-5; TRBD1 matches 7 bases. Germline loops: CDR1 LNHNV, CDR2 YYDKDF (reference sequence). With V trimmed by 0 bases and J by 0 bases, 7 bases remained unmatched. This CDR3 region has 17 residues. The CDR3 loop is CATSRDRGTAYQETQYF. Written as DNA, the CDR3 is TGTGCCACCAGCAGAGATCGAGGGACAGCGTACCAAGAGACCCAGTACTTC. Looking up the rest from reference TRBV15 and TRBJ2-5 gives the full variable domain: DAMVIQNPRYQVTQFGKPVTLSCSQTLNHNVMYWYQQKSSQAPKLLFHYYDKDFNNEADTPDNFQSRRPNTSFCFLDIRSPGLGDTAMYLCATSRDRGTAYQETQYFGPGTRLLVL.

The chain couples TRBV24-1 to TRBJ2-5; the D gene is possibly TRBD2 (5 bases). Germline CDR1 is KGHDR and CDR2 is SFDVKD. The V and J ends lost 4 bases and 5 bases respectively, with 16 bases between them. The CDR3 is 15 amino acids. The CDR3 nucleotides are TGTGCCACCAGTGACCGCTCGGGATCTGCGGAGACCCAGTACTTC. This gives the protein CATSDRSGSAETQYF.

The chain uses TRBV19 and TRBJ1-3, with unresolved D. Per germline, CDR1 LNHDA and CDR2 SQIVND (reference sequence). The CDR3 sequence is 14 residues long. V shed 4 bases and J shed 0 bases, with 7 bases lying between them. CDR3 sequence: CASSSLTSGNTIYF. The CDR3 DNA reads as TGTGCCAGTAGTAGTTTGACCTCTGGAAACACCATATATTTT.

The genes are TRBV5-4 and TRBJ2-2; 12 positions match TRBD2. Germline V gene data show CDR1 as SGHNT and CDR2 as YYREEE (reference sequence). V lost 0 bases, J lost 9 bases, and 18 bases stayed unmatched. The CDR3 is 20 amino acids. This chain's CDR3 is CASSLAQGASSGRVHRELFF. The CDR3 coding sequence is TGTGCCAGCAGCTTGGCACAGGGGGCGTCTAGCGGGAGGGTACACCGGGAGCTGTTTTTT. Using reference TRBV5-4 and TRBJ2-2 for the parts outside the CDR3, the full variable domain is ETGVTQSPTHLIKTRGQQVTLRCSSQSGHNTVSWYQQALGQGPQFIFQYYREEENGRGNFPPRFSGLQFPNYSSELNVNALELDDSALYLCASSLAQGASSGRVHRELFFGEGSRLTVL.

The chain links TRBV30 to TRBJ1-5; no clear D. Trimming stripped 1 base from V and 6 bases from J, with 7 bases between. CDR1 GTSNPN and CDR2 SVGIG come from the germline V gene (reference sequence). The CDR3 contains 12 residues. The CDR3 bases are TGTGCCTGGAGTGCTTCAAGTCAGCCCCAGCATTTT. Encoded protein: CAWSASSQPQHF. The full variable domain, completed using reference TRBV30 and TRBJ1-5, is SQTIHQWPATLVQPVGSPLSLECTVEGTSNPNLYWYRQAAGRGLQLLFYSVGIGQISSEVPQNLSASRPQDRQFILSSKKLLLSDSGFYLCAWSASSQPQHFGDGTRLSIL.

The chain has TRBV19 and TRBJ2-1, with TRBD2 matching over 7 bases. The CDR3 is 12 residues long. After removal of 7 bases from V and 3 bases from J, the junction contained 0 bases not matched to a gene. Germline V gene lookup returns CDR1 LNHDA and CDR2 SQIVND (reference sequence). Here the CDR3 reads CASTSGYNEQFF. CDR3 sequence (DNA): TGTGCCAGTACTAGCGGCTACAATGAGCAGTTCTTC.

The chain employs TRBV18 and TRBJ2-7, with D possibly matching TRBD1 (5 bases). CDR3 length equals 16 residues. Germline CDR1 and CDR2: KGHSH and LQKENI. Trimming stripped 2 bases from V and 2 bases from J, with 16 bases between. This CDR3 reads CASSPLPGRAPYEQYF. For the CDR3, the DNA is TGTGCCAGCTCACCATTACCTGGCAGGGCCCCCTACGAGCAGTACTTC.

This chain uses TRBV5-4 with TRBJ2-7, with D unclear. CDR3 length: 13 residues. Germline V gene data show CDR1 as SGHNT and CDR2 as YYREEE (reference sequence). Trimming removed 0 bases from V and 6 bases from J, with 10 bases in between. The CDR3 DNA reads TGTGCCAGCAGCTTGGAACAGTTCGGCGAGCAGTACTTC. It translates to CASSLEQFGEQYF.

The chain has TRBV28 and TRBJ2-3; 7 nucleotides match TRBD2. Germline assignment: CDR1 MDHEN and CDR2 SYDVKM. J was trimmed by 6 bases and V by 6 bases; bases with no gene match: 6. The length of the CDR3 is 13 residues. The CDR3 spells CASSPALADTQYF. The DNA for the CDR3 is TGTGCCAGCAGCCCCGCACTAGCGGATACGCAGTATTTT. The whole variable domain, remainder taken from reference TRBV28 and TRBJ2-3, is DVKVTQSSRYLVKRTGEKVFLECVQDMDHENMFWYRQDPGLGLRLIYFSYDVKMKEKGDIPEGYSVSREKKERFSLILESASTNQTSMYLCASSPALADTQYFGPGTRLTVL.

This chain joins TRBV3-1 and TRBJ2-5; 10 bases fit TRBD1. V gave up 2 bases and J gave up 2 bases; unmatched junction bases: 5. Germline V CDR1 and CDR2: LGHDT, YNNKEL (reference sequence). The CDR3 is 16 residues long. The chain's CDR3 is CASSQWTGGHQETQYF. CDR3 nucleotides: TGTGCCAGCAGCCAATGGACAGGGGGGCATCAAGAGACCCAGTACTTC.

The V gene is TRBV7-9, the J gene TRBJ2-6; the match to TRBD1 covers 9 bases. The CDR3 spans 17 residues. The germline gives CDR1 SEHNR, CDR2 FQNEAQ (reference sequence). Unmatched junction bases numbered 5, after V lost 5 bases and J lost 0 bases. The CDR3 bases are TGTGCCAGCAGCGCCGGACAGGGGCTCTCTGGGGCCAACGTCCTGACTTTC. This gives the protein CASSAGQGLSGANVLTF.

The chain combines TRBV5-6 with TRBJ2-1, with 8 positions matching TRBD2. Germline V gene lookup returns CDR1 SGHDT and CDR2 YYEEEE. CDR3 length equals 15 residues. The trim removed 3 bases at V and 15 bases at J, leaving 17 bases unmatched. The CDR3 protein is CASSSLAGSSTGTFF. CDR3 nucleotide sequence: TGTGCCAGCAGCTCCTTAGCGGGATCCTCCACCGGCACGTTCTTC.

The CDR3 is CSASSQRENAGELFF. CDR3 nucleotides: TGCAGTGCTAGTTCCCAGCGGGAAAACGCCGGGGAGCTGTTTTTT. This chain joins TRBV20-1 and TRBJ2-2; 7 bases match TRBD2. The CDR3 consists of 15 residues. The trim removed 3 bases at V and 6 bases at J, leaving 10 bases unmatched. Per the germline V gene, CDR1 is DFQATT and CDR2 is SNEGSKA (reference sequence).

This chain's CDR3 is CASSQASGELFF. Written as DNA, the CDR3 is TGTGCCAGCAGCCAAGCGTCCGGGGAGCTGTTTTTT. The chain employs TRBV3-1 and TRBJ2-2; no clear D gene. The V end lost 1 base, the J end lost 6 bases, and 3 bases lay between the germline ends. Germline V gives CDR1 LGHDT, CDR2 YNNKEL (reference sequence). The CDR3 length is 12 residues.

The V call is TRBV19, the J call TRBJ2-1; the match to TRBD2 covers 9 bases. The length of the CDR3 is 13 residues. With 4 bases clipped from V and 6 bases from J, the junction kept 1 base outside the gene matches. Germline V lookup: CDR1 LNHDA, CDR2 SQIVND (reference sequence). The CDR3 DNA reads as TGTGCCAGTAGTAGCGGGAGGGCCAATGAGCAGTTCTTC. Encoded protein: CASSSGRANEQFF.

The V call is TRBV27, the J call TRBJ2-7, with 11 bases identical to TRBD2. Germline V gives CDR1 MNHEY, CDR2 SMNVEV (reference sequence). V lost 3 bases and J lost 7; bases outside the gene matches: 8. This CDR3 comprises 15 residues. In DNA, the CDR3 is TGTGCCAGCAGTTTTAGTCCTAGCGGGAGGTGGGAGCAGTACTTC. This sequence encodes CASSFSPSGRWEQYF.

The V and J genes are TRBV4-3 and TRBJ2-5; the match to TRBD2 covers 9 bases. This CDR3 is built from 15 residues. Trimming took 0 bases from V and 7 from J; bases not matched to a gene: 6. CDR1 is LGHNA, CDR2 YSLEER, per germline. DNA for the CDR3: TGCGCCAGCAGCCAAGACCTAGCGGGGAGTGGGACCCAGTACTTC. Translation gives CASSQDLAGSGTQYF.

The rearrangement links TRBV2 to TRBJ2-7, with D maybe TRBD1 (6 bases). This CDR3 spans 13 amino acids. The germline gives CDR1 SNHLY, CDR2 FYNNEI. Trimming pared 4 bases from V and 3 bases from J, leaving 10 bases between. CDR3 coding DNA: TGTGCCAGCAGTGCTATACAGGGCTACGAGCAGTACTTC. This translates into CASSAIQGYEQYF. The full variable domain, with the rest looked up from reference TRBV2 and TRBJ2-7, is EPEVTQTPSHQVTQMGQEVILRCVPISNHLYFYWYRQILGQKVEFLVSFYNNEISEKSEIFDDQFSVERPDGSNFTLKIRSTKLEDSAMYFCASSAIQGYEQYFGPGTRLTVT.

The chain is built from TRBV28 and TRBJ2-2; possibly TRBD1 for D (6 bases). This CDR3 has 20 amino acids. From germline, CDR1 is MDHEN and CDR2 SYDVKM. The V and J ends lost 1 base and 0 bases respectively, with 21 bases between them. In DNA, the CDR3 is TGTGCCAGCAGTTTATATCCAAGGACAGCCGAGCCTACGAACACCGGGGAGCTGTTTTTT. Protein sequence: CASSLYPRTAEPTNTGELFF.

This clonotype was seen a single time. The V call is TRBV7-3, the J call TRBJ2-1, with D perhaps TRBD1 (6 bases). The germline V gene encodes CDR1 SGHTA and CDR2 FQGTGA. There are 14 residues in the CDR3. V was cut by 4 bases and J by 7 bases, with 14 bases left in between. CDR3 residues: CASSSGNQGNEQFF. CDR3 sequence (DNA): TGTGCCAGCAGCTCCGGAAACCAGGGGAATGAGCAGTTCTTC.

The V call is TRBV18, the J call TRBJ1-2; 7 nucleotides agree with TRBD1. The CDR3 has 12 amino acids. J was trimmed by 4 bases and V by 6 bases; bases with no gene match: 2. Germline lookup yields CDR1 KGHSH and CDR2 LQKENI. The CDR3 region has the DNA TGTGCCAGCTCCTCAGGGGGCTATGGCTACACCTTC. It encodes CASSSGGYGYTF.

The rearrangement joins TRBV5-4 to TRBJ2-5; tentative D call: TRBD2 (5 bases). The CDR3 covers 12 residues. Per the germline V gene, CDR1 is SGHNT and CDR2 is YYREEE (reference sequence). With 7 bases removed from V and 3 bases from J, the gap between germline ends came to 10 bases. The CDR3 reads CASGSGKETQYF. CDR3 sequence (DNA): TGTGCCAGCGGCTCGGGAAAAGAGACCCAGTACTTC.

The V call is TRBV20-1, the J call TRBJ1-5, with TRBD1 identical over 7 bases. V shed 3 bases and J 3 bases; nucleotides not matched to a gene: 8. From germline, CDR1 is DFQATT and CDR2 SNEGSKA (reference sequence). The CDR3 is made up of 15 amino acids. CDR3 loop: CSASVAGTANQPQHF. CDR3 DNA: TGCAGTGCTAGCGTTGCCGGGACAGCCAATCAGCCCCAGCATTTT.